Listed here is a single T cell receptor (beta chain). What it recognizes is unknown. The record originates from a study of cytomegalovirus exposure and HLA in healthy donors. The CDR3 runs 13 residues. Some clones are missing from TCRdb's copy, which holds only in-frame ones; the method was immunoSEQ multiplex PCR. This table holds some 150,000 clones, around nine tenths found once. Regarding the study as a whole: In vitro confirmation showed three CMV-associated chains to be CMV antigen specific.

Input material: PBMCs. The chain recombines TRBV21-1 with TRBJ1-2. TRBV21-1 is a pseudogene segment. The receptor's source is a woman aged 25 to 39 in good health and CMV-seronegative. CDR3 in amino acids: CASSSAGRDGYTF. The CDR3 nucleotides are TGTGCCAGCAGCTCGGCAGGGAGGGATGGCTACACCTTC.